The TCR beta chain described here comes from a study of T cell responses to AZD1222 COVID-19 vaccine. Whole-study findings and limits: An increase in Spike-specific TCR breadth and depth was observed after two AZD1222 doses. Repertoire sampling occurred only after the peak T cell response. Reports say nearly half of spike-specific TCRs go after unmutated variant regions.

Repertoires were generated with immunoSEQ multiplex PCR, while TCRdb's copy carries only in-frame clones and drops some. The table shows approximately 150,000 clones, with around 94% occurring only once. V lost 5 bases, J lost 5 bases, and 13 bases lay in between. CDR3 length equals 14 residues. Per germline, CDR1 KGHSH and CDR2 LQKENI. Of note for this clone: The antigen remains undetermined.

This sequence originates from an adult who had recovered from COVID-19. The sequencing here drew on peripheral blood, taken after recovery from COVID-19. The chain links TRBV18 to TRBJ1-5; D call uncertain. CDR3 nucleotide sequence: TGTGCCAGCTCAGCCGGGCAGGTGGATCAGCCCCAGCATTTT. This encodes CASSAGQVDQPQHF.